Sequencing of this TCR beta chain was carried out in a study of shared clonotypes between healthy human individuals. The ends lost 2 bases at V and 8 bases at J; junction bases unmatched: 11. CDR1 and CDR2 from the germline V gene are MNHNY and SVGAGI (reference sequence). The CDR3 runs 16 residues. Measured with immunoSEQ multiplex PCR; TCRdb has only the in-frame clones, and not every one. The sample includes 490,000 or so clones, about three quarters of them seen just once. Material for sequencing was PBMCs. The sequence was collected from a woman in her thirties or forties in good health. Some clones in this sample may be carry-over from other donors' samples. The rearrangement uses TRBV6-6 and TRBJ2-4, with 8 nucleotides matching TRBD1. CDR3 nucleotides: TGTGCCAGCAGTTACCTGGGGCAGGGGGCAGGGGACATTCAGTACTTC. Translating it yields CASSYLGQGAGDIQYF.